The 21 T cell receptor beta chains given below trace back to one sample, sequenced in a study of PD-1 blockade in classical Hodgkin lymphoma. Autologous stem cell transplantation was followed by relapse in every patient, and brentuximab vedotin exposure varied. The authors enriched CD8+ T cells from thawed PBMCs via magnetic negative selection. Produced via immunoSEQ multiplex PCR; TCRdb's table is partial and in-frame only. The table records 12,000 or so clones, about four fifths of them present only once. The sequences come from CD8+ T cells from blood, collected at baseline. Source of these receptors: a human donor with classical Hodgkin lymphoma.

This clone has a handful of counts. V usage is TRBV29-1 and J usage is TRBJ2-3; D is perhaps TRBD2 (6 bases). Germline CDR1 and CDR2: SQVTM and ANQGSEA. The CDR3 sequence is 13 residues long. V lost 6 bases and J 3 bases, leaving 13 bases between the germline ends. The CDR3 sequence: CSVLRESTDTQYF. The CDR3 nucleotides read TGCAGCGTATTACGGGAGTCGACAGATACGCAGTATTTT.

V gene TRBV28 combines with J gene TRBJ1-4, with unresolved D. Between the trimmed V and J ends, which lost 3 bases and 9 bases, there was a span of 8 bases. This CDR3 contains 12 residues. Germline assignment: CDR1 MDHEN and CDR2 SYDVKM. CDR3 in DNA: TGTGCCAGCAGTTTTCGTCGTAAAAAACTGTTTTTT. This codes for CASSFRRKKLFF.

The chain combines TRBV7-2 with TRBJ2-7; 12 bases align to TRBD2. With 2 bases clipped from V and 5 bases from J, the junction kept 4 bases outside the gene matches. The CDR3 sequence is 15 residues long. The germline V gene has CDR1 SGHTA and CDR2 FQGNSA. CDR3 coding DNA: TGTGCCAGCAGCTTAACTAGCGGGAGGAACAACGAGCAGTACTTC. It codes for CASSLTSGRNNEQYF.

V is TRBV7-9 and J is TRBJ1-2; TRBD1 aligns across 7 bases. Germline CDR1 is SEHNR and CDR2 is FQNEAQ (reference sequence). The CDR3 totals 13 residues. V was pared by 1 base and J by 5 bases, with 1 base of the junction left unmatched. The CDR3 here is CASSLGQGYGYTF. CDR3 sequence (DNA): TGTGCCAGCAGCTTAGGACAGGGTTATGGCTACACCTTC.

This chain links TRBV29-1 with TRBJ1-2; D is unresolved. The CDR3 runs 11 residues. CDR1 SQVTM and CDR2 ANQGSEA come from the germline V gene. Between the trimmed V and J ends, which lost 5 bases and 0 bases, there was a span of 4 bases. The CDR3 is CSVSANYGYTF. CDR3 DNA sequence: TGCAGCGTTTCGGCTAACTATGGCTACACCTTC. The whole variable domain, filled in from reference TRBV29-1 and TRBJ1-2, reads SAVISQKPSRDICQRGTSLTIQCQVDSQVTMMFWYRQQPGQSLTLIATANQGSEATYESGFVIDKFPISRPNLTFSTLTVSNMSPEDSSIYLCSVSANYGYTFGSGTRLTVV.

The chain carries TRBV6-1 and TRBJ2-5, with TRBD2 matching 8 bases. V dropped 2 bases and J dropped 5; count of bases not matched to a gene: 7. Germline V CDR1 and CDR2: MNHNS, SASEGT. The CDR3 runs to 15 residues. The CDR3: CASSESAGGGETQYF. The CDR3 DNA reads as TGTGCCAGCAGTGAATCGGCGGGAGGCGGGGAGACCCAGTACTTC.

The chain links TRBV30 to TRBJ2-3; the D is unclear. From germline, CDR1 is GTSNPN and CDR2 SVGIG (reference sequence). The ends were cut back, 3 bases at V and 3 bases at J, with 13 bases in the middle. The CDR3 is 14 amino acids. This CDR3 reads CAWSRLGRTDTQYF. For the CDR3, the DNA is TGTGCCTGGAGCAGACTTGGTCGGACAGATACGCAGTATTTT.

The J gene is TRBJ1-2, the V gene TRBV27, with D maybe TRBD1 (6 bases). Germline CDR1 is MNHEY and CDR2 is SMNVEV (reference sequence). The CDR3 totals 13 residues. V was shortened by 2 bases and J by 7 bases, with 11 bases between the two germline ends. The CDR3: CASSLTGGVGYTF. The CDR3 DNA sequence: TGTGCCAGCAGTTTAACGGGGGGCGTTGGCTACACCTTC.

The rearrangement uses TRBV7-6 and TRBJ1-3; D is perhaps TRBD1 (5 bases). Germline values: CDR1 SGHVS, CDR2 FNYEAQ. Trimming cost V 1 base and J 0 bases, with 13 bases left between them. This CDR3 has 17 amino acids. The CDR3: CASSLGVLGTSGNTIYF. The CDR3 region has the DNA TGTGCCAGCAGCTTAGGAGTTCTGGGGACCTCTGGAAACACCATATATTTT. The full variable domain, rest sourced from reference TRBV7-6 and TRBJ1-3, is GAGVSQSPRYKVTKRGQDVALRCDPISGHVSLYWYRQALGQGPEFLTYFNYEAQQDKSGLPNDRFSAERPEGSISTLTIQRTEQRDSAMYRCASSLGVLGTSGNTIYFGEGSWLTVV.

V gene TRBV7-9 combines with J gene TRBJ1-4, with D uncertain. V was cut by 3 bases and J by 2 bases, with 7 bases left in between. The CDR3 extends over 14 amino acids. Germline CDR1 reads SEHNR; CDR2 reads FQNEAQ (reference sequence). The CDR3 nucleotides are TGTGCCAGCAGCTTGACACCGACTAATGAAAAACTGTTTTTT. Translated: CASSLTPTNEKLFF.

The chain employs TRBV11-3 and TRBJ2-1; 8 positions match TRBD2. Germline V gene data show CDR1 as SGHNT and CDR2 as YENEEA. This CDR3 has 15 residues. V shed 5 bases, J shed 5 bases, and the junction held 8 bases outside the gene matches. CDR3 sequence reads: CASSLGVSGNNEQFF. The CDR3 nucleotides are TGTGCCAGCAGCCTGGGGGTTAGCGGGAACAATGAGCAGTTCTTC.

CDR3 sequence (DNA): TGTGCCAGCAGTGACAACACCGGGGAGCTGTTTTTT. Translating gives CASSDNTGELFF. The rearrangement joins TRBV6-4 to TRBJ2-2; the D is unclear. Looked up from germline, CDR1 is MRHNA and CDR2 is SNTAGT. Trimming removed 2 bases from V and 2 bases from J, with 0 bases in between. The CDR3 runs to 12 residues.

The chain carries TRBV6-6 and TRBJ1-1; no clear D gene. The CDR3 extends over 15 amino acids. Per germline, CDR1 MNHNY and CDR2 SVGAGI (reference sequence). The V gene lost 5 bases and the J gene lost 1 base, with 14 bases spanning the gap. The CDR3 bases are TGTGCCAGCAGTGACGAGTACGAACCGAACACTGAAGCTTTCTTT. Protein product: CASSDEYEPNTEAFF.

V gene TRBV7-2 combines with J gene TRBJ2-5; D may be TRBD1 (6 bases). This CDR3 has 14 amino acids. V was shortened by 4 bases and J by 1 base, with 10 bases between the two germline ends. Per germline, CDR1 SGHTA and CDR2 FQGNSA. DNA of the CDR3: TGTGCCAGCAGCTCCTGGGGGCCCCAAGAGACCCAGTACTTC. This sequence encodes CASSSWGPQETQYF.

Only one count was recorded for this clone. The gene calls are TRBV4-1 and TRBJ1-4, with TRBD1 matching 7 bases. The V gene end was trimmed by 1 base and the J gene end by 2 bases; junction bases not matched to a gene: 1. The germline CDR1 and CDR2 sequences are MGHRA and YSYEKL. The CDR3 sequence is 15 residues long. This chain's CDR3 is CASSQAGGTNEKLFF. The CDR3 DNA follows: TGCGCCAGCAGCCAAGCAGGGGGTACTAATGAAAAACTGTTTTTT.

CDR3 sequence: CSVETLSRANNEQFF. DNA of the CDR3: TGCAGCGTCGAAACCCTTAGCCGTGCCAACAATGAGCAGTTCTTC. The chain recombines TRBV29-1 with TRBJ2-1; no clear D. The V end lost 6 bases, the J end lost 5 bases, and 20 bases lay between the germline ends. Germline values: CDR1 SQVTM, CDR2 ANQGSEA. CDR3 size: 15 residues.

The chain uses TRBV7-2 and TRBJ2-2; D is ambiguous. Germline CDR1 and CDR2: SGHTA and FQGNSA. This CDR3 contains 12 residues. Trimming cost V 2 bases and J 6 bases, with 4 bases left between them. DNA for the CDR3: TGTGCCAGCAGCTTATACCCCGGGGAGCTGTTTTTT. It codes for CASSLYPGELFF. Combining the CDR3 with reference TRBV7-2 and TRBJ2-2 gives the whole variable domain GAGVSQSPSNKVTEKGKDVELRCDPISGHTALYWYRQSLGQGLEFLIYFQGNSAPDKSGLPSDRFSAERTGGSVSTLTIQRTQQEDSAVYLCASSLYPGELFFGEGSRLTVL.

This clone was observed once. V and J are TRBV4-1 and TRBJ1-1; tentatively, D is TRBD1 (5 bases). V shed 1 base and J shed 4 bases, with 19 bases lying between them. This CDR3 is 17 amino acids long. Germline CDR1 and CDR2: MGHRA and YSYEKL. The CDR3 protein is CASSQGSGGLMGTEAFF. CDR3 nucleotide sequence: TGCGCCAGCAGCCAAGGGTCCGGGGGACTGATGGGCACTGAAGCTTTCTTT.

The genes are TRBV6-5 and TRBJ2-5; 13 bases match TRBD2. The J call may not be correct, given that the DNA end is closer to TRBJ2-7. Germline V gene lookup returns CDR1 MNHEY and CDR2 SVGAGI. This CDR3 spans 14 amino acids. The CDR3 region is CASRPGLAGVEQYF. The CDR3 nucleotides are TGTGCCAGCAGACCCGGACTAGCGGGAGTCGAGCAGTACTTC.

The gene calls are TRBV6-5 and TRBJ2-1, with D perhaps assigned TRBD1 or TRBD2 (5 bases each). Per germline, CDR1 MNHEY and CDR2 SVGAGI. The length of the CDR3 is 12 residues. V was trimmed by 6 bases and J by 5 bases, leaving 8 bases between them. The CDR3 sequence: CASSRGDNEQFF. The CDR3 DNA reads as TGTGCCAGCAGCCGAGGGGACAATGAGCAGTTCTTC.

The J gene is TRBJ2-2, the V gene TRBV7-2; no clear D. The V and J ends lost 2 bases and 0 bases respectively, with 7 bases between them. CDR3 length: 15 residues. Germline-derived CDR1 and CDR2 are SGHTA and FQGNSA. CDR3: CASSLMRSNTGELFF. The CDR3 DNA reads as TGTGCCAGCAGCTTAATGAGGTCGAACACCGGGGAGCTGTTTTTT.